A single sample is the source of the 25 T cell receptor beta chains below, sequenced in a study of cytomegalovirus exposure and HLA in healthy donors. PCR amplification relied on 60 Vbeta primers (plus 13 Jbeta primers). Produced via immunoSEQ multiplex PCR; TCRdb's table is partial and in-frame only. This sample's table has about 83,000 clones. Sequenced input: PBMCs. These receptors were obtained from a man aged 18 to 35 in good health and CMV-seropositive.

The chain recombines TRBV29-1 with TRBJ1-4; the D gene is possibly TRBD1 (6 bases). The CDR3 is made up of 13 amino acids. V was shortened by 7 bases and J by 0 bases, with 9 bases between the two germline ends. CDR1 and CDR2 (germline): SQVTM, ANQGSEA. In nucleotides, the CDR3 is TGCAGCGCTCAGGGGTCAACTAATGAAAAACTGTTTTTT. Protein product: CSAQGSTNEKLFF.

The V call is TRBV9, the J call TRBJ1-2; weak D call: TRBD1 (6 bases). The CDR3 is 16 residues long. Germline lookup yields CDR1 SGDLS and CDR2 YYNGEE. V gave up 0 bases and J gave up 3 bases, with 15 bases separating them. Here the CDR3 reads CASSVDGRGGYYGYTF. The CDR3 region has the DNA TGTGCCAGCAGCGTAGATGGCCGTGGGGGCTACTATGGCTACACCTTC.

The chain uses TRBV6-1 and TRBJ2-5, with a tentative D call TRBD2 (5 bases). The ends were cut back, 8 bases at V and 1 base at J, with 14 bases in the middle. Germline lookup yields CDR1 MNHNS and CDR2 SASEGT. This CDR3 has 14 residues. The CDR3 bases are TGTGCCAGCTCTGGATTCGGGATCCAAGAGACCCAGTACTTC. As protein: CASSGFGIQETQYF.

The chain uses TRBV10-3 and TRBJ1-1; 7 bases map to TRBD1. V shed 5 bases, J shed 7 bases, and the junction held 4 bases outside the gene matches. Germline CDR1 and CDR2: ENHRY and SYGVKD. This CDR3 is built from 12 residues. In DNA, the CDR3 is TGTGCCATCAGTCACCGGGACAGTGAAGCTTTCTTT. It yields the protein CAISHRDSEAFF.

V usage is TRBV14 and J usage is TRBJ2-2; TRBD1 might be the D (5 bases). The germline V gene encodes CDR1 SGHDN and CDR2 FVKESK. The CDR3 has 16 amino acids. V lost 1 base and J lost 0, with 9 bases in between. CDR3 protein: CASSQVRVTNTGELFF. The CDR3 bases are TGTGCCAGCAGCCAAGTCAGGGTGACGAACACCGGGGAGCTGTTTTTT.

This rearrangement joins TRBV28 to TRBJ1-5; a weak D match, TRBD1 (6 bases). Germline V CDR1 and CDR2: MDHEN, SYDVKM. The V gene lost 2 bases and the J gene lost 7 bases, with 18 bases spanning the gap. The CDR3 totals 16 residues. The CDR3 spells CASSLHQGQVSQPQHF. The CDR3 DNA follows: TGTGCCAGCAGTTTACATCAGGGGCAGGTATCACAGCCCCAGCATTTT.

The chain has TRBV19 and TRBJ1-1; D is possibly TRBD1 (6 bases). From germline, CDR1 is LNHDA and CDR2 SQIVND (reference sequence). CDR3 length: 14 amino acids. The ends were cut back, 7 bases at V and 0 bases at J, with 12 bases in the middle. CDR3 loop: CASTPDRLNTEAFF. The CDR3 DNA is TGTGCCAGTACCCCGGACAGATTGAACACTGAAGCTTTCTTT.

The chain uses TRBV7-9 and TRBJ1-2; 7 nucleotides align to TRBD1. After removal of 4 bases from V and 4 bases from J, the junction contained 9 bases not matched to a gene. This CDR3 has 15 residues. CDR1 is SEHNR, CDR2 FQNEAQ, per germline (reference sequence). Here the CDR3 DNA reads TGTGCCAGCAGCTCCCGGGACAGCAACCCCTATGGCTACACCTTC. It specifies CASSSRDSNPYGYTF.

The J gene is TRBJ2-3, the V gene TRBV7-7; 7 nucleotides align to TRBD1. CDR1 and CDR2 (germline): SSHAT, FNYEAQ (reference sequence). V shed 5 bases, J shed 0 bases, and the junction held 8 bases outside the gene matches. This CDR3 region has 16 residues. This CDR3 is CASSPRSGGSTDTQYF. Here the CDR3 DNA reads TGTGCCAGCAGCCCTCGGTCAGGGGGTAGCACAGATACGCAGTATTTT.

The chain is built from TRBV28 and TRBJ1-5; D is possibly TRBD1 (5 bases). V was pared by 1 base and J by 2 bases, with 9 bases between. There are 15 residues in the CDR3. CDR1 and CDR2 from the germline V gene are MDHEN and SYDVKM. The CDR3, as DNA: TGTGCCAGCAGTTTATCAGGGTTTCGCAATCAGCCCCAGCATTTT. As protein: CASSLSGFRNQPQHF.

The chain carries TRBV5-4 and TRBJ1-1, with 7 bases matching TRBD1. V trimming: 2 bases; J trimming: 1 base; junction bases outside the gene matches: 5. Germline assignment: CDR1 SGHNT and CDR2 YYREEE (reference sequence). This CDR3 spans 15 amino acids. The DNA of the CDR3 is TGTGCCAGCAGCTTCTACAGGGGCGGGAACACTGAAGCTTTCTTT. Protein sequence: CASSFYRGGNTEAFF.

The V gene is TRBV4-1, the J gene TRBJ1-2; 8 bases map to TRBD1. Germline assignment: CDR1 MGHRA and CDR2 YSYEKL. With 2 bases clipped from V and 7 bases from J, the junction kept 9 bases outside the gene matches. This CDR3 comprises 15 residues. As DNA, the CDR3 is TGCGCCAGCAGCCAAATATTGGACAGGGTAGGTGGCTACACCTTC. Its protein product is CASSQILDRVGGYTF.

V is TRBV29-1 and J is TRBJ1-1, with 9 nucleotides matching TRBD1. The CDR3 is 13 residues long. Germline CDR1 and CDR2: SQVTM and ANQGSEA. V lost 4 bases, J lost 5 bases, and 5 bases stayed unmatched. The CDR3 DNA is TGCAGCGTTGGGGACAGGGTATATACTGAAGCTTTCTTT. This encodes CSVGDRVYTEAFF.

This rearrangement joins TRBV19 to TRBJ2-1, with D unresolved. Germline V CDR1 and CDR2: LNHDA, SQIVND (reference sequence). The CDR3 spans 15 residues. Trimming stripped 5 bases from V and 2 bases from J, with 13 bases between. As DNA, the CDR3 is TGTGCCAGTAGTCCCAGGATTTCCCCCTACAATGAGCAGTTCTTC. Translated, it gives CASSPRISPYNEQFF.

The chain combines TRBV7-9 with TRBJ2-7; the D gene is possibly TRBD2 (6 bases). V was trimmed by 2 bases and J by 7 bases, leaving 12 bases between them. Germline V gene lookup returns CDR1 SEHNR and CDR2 FQNEAQ (reference sequence). The CDR3 contains 13 residues. The CDR3 spells CASSLSAGREQYF. In DNA, the CDR3 is TGTGCCAGCAGCTTATCGGCTGGGAGGGAGCAGTACTTC.

The chain couples TRBV19 to TRBJ1-1, with TRBD1 matching 10 bases. Looked up from germline, CDR1 is LNHDA and CDR2 is SQIVND (reference sequence). The CDR3 is 12 residues long. The J segment lost 6 bases and the V segment lost 11 bases, leaving 6 bases of the junction unmatched. The CDR3 is CAAGTGAAEAFF. For the CDR3, the DNA is TGTGCCGCCGGGACAGGGGCAGCTGAAGCTTTCTTT. The whole variable domain, filled in from reference TRBV19 and TRBJ1-1, reads DGGITQSPKYLFRKEGQNVTLSCEQNLNHDAMYWYRQDPGQGLRLIYYSQIVNDFQKGDIAEGYSVSREKKESFPLTVTSAQKNPTAFYLCAAGTGAAEAFFGQGTRLTVV.

This chain connects TRBV19 to TRBJ2-1; no definite D call. CDR3 length: 15 residues. Trimming took off 6 bases at V and 3 bases at J, with 15 bases between the two ends. CDR1 and CDR2 (germline): LNHDA, SQIVND (reference sequence). The CDR3 protein is CASRIAGSLYNEQFF. The CDR3 region has the DNA TGTGCCAGTAGGATCGCAGGTTCCCTCTACAATGAGCAGTTCTTC.

The chain couples TRBV7-9 to TRBJ1-2; 8 nucleotides align to TRBD1. The CDR3 totals 18 residues. The trim removed 2 bases at V and 1 base at J, leaving 12 bases unmatched. Germline assignment: CDR1 SEHNR and CDR2 FQNEAQ (reference sequence). CDR3 coding DNA: TGTGCCAGCAGCTTAATGGGACAGGATCGACCTGTTAACTATGGCTACACCTTC. Protein: CASSLMGQDRPVNYGYTF.

The rearrangement joins TRBV6-4 to TRBJ2-3; 7 bases line up with TRBD2. The CDR3 is 16 amino acids. Germline V gives CDR1 MRHNA, CDR2 SNTAGT. V lost 2 bases, J lost 5 bases, and 10 bases stayed unmatched. The CDR3 spells CASSDVGGRPRDTQYF. CDR3 nucleotide sequence: TGTGCCAGCAGTGACGTGGGGGGGAGGCCCCGAGATACGCAGTATTTT.

The chain has TRBV7-9 and TRBJ2-3, with D tentatively TRBD1 (6 bases). The CDR3 runs to 14 residues. Germline loops: CDR1 SEHNR, CDR2 FQNEAQ (reference sequence). V dropped 5 bases and J dropped 2 bases, with 11 bases sitting between them. This chain's CDR3 is CASSPQGVTDTQYF. In DNA, the CDR3 is TGTGCCAGCAGCCCACAGGGAGTCACAGATACGCAGTATTTT.

The chain carries TRBV4-1 and TRBJ1-2; 9 nucleotides align to TRBD1. The germline V gene encodes CDR1 MGHRA and CDR2 YSYEKL. V lost 5 bases and J lost 7; bases outside the gene matches: 8. The CDR3 contains 14 residues. CDR3 in DNA: TGCGCCAGCAGCGTCCGGGACAGGGCCGGTGGCTACACCTTC. Translated: CASSVRDRAGGYTF.

The rearrangement links TRBV5-1 to TRBJ1-1; 8 bases agree with TRBD1. V lost 0 bases to trimming and J lost 3 bases; unmatched junction nucleotides: 1. The CDR3 length is 14 residues. Germline lookup yields CDR1 SGHRS and CDR2 YFSETQ. CDR3 in amino acids: CASSLGQGHTEAFF. CDR3 sequence (DNA): TGCGCCAGCAGCTTGGGACAGGGGCACACTGAAGCTTTCTTT.

This chain joins TRBV5-6 and TRBJ1-4; tentative D call: TRBD1 (5 bases). The germline CDR1 and CDR2 sequences are SGHDT and YYEEEE. The CDR3 consists of 14 residues. V dropped 2 bases and J dropped 8 bases, with 13 bases sitting between them. The CDR3 sequence is CASSFLGVREKLFF. The CDR3, as DNA: TGTGCCAGCAGCTTTCTAGGGGTTAGGGAAAAACTGTTTTTT.

CDR3 in DNA: TGTGCCAGCTCACCACCTCCGCTACAGGAGTACACAGATACGCAGTATTTT. Protein: CASSPPPLQEYTDTQYF. The chain links TRBV18 to TRBJ2-3; D is perhaps TRBD1 (5 bases). The CDR3 consists of 17 residues. Germline V gives CDR1 KGHSH, CDR2 LQKENI. V shed 0 bases and J shed 2 bases, with 15 bases lying between them.

CDR3 protein: CASSLDRAIMNTEAFF. DNA for the CDR3: TGTGCCAGCAGCTTGGACAGGGCGATCATGAACACTGAAGCTTTCTTT. The chain uses TRBV5-6 and TRBJ1-1, with D maybe TRBD1 (6 bases). The V end lost 0 bases, the J end lost 0 bases, and 12 bases lay between the germline ends. This CDR3 contains 16 residues. Germline CDR1 reads SGHDT; CDR2 reads YYEEEE. The full variable domain, in which reference TRBV5-6 and TRBJ1-1 provide the parts outside the CDR3, is DAGVTQSPTHLIKTRGQQVTLRCSPKSGHDTVSWYQQALGQGPQFIFQYYEEEERQRGNFPDRFSGHQFPNYSSELNVNALLLGDSALYLCASSLDRAIMNTEAFFGQGTRLTVV.